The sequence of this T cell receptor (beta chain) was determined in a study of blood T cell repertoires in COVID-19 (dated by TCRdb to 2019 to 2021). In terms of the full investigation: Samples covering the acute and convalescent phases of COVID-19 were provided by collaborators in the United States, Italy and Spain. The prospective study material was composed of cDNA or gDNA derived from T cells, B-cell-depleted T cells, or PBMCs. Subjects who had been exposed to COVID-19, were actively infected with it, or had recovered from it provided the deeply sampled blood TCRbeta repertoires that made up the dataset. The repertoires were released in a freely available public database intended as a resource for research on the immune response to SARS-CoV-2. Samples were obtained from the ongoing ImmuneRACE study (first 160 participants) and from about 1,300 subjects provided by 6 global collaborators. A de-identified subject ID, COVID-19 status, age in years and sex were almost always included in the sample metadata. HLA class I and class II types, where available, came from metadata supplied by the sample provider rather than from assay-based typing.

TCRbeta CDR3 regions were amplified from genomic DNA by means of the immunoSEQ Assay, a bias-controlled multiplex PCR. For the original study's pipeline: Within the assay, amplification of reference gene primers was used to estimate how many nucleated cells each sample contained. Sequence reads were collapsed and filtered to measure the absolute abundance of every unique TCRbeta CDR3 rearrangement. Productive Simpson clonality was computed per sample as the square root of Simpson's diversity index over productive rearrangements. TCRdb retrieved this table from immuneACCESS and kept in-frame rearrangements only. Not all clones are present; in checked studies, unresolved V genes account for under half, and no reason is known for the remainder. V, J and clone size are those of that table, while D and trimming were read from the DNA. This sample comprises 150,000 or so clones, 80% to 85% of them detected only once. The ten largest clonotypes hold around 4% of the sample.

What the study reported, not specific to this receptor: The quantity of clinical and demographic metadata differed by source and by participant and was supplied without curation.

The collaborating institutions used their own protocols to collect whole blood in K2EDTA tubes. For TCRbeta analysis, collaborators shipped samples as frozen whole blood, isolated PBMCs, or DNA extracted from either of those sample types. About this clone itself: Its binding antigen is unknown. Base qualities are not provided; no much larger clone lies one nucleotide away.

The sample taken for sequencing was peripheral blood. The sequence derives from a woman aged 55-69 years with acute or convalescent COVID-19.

Read as DNA, the sequence is TGTGCCAGCAGAGACACAGCAACTAATGAAAAACTGTTTTTT. Its product reads: CASRDTATNEKLFF. The chain is assembled from TRBV25-1 and TRBJ1-4, with no D gene named confidently. The CDR3 spans 14 residues, from the cysteine through the phenylalanine. Only CDR3 DNA is held: 42 bases, read in frame from base 1. Reading the germline V gene gives CDR1 MGHDK and CDR2 SYGVNS. V is pared back by 6 bases and J by 0 bases, with 8 bases lying between the germline termini.